In this sample, the clone carrying this TCR beta chain turned up a few times. Its specificity is unknown. This sample stems from a study of glioma-infiltrating T cells. The study's findings and limits: Non-neoplastic patients had below-expected tissue-blood divergence, while all gliomas exceeded expectation.

The iRepertoire nested amplicon-rescue multiplex PCR amplified TCR alpha and beta CDR3s from RNA. MiXCR, run by TCRdb on the multiplex PCR reads, gives a single entry per CDR3 protein. This sample yields about 94,000 distinct CDR3 sequences, of which about 23% are seen a single time; over 5% belongs to the top ten. The CDR3 runs 15 residues. V shed 3 bases and J shed 8 bases, with 19 bases lying between them. The V and J genes are TRBV12-3 or TRBV12-4 and TRBJ1-2, with a weak D call TRBD1 (5 bases). Sequencing used glioma tissue, nonneoplastic brain tissue, or PBMCs (not recorded which). This TCR was sampled from a human donor with low-grade glioma or glioblastoma, undergoing nonglioma brain surgery, or in good health (not recorded which). The CDR3 region is CASSFGDVFLGGYTF. CDR3 DNA: TGTGCCAGCAGTTTCGGGGACGTTTTCTTAGGCGGCTACACCTTC.